The 20 T cell receptor beta chains below all came from one sample that was sequenced in a study of T cell responses to AZD1222 COVID-19 vaccine (dated by TCRdb to the early 2020s). Interpreted using the paper, the time point label stands for: about 28 days (+/-7) after the second vaccine dose. The library was obtained by the immunoSEQ multiplex PCR assay. Held by TCRdb, this immuneACCESS table contains in-frame sequences only and omits some clones. Under half of the omission traces to an unresolved V gene where checked; the cause of the rest is unknown. Present in this sample are approximately 110,000 clones, 75% to 90% of which were seen just once. Roughly 4.4% of the sample belongs to the ten largest clones. Sequencing used peripheral blood, obtained 28 days after the second AZD1222 dose. The receptor source for this set is an adult who received the AZD1222 COVID-19 vaccine.

The rearrangement links TRBV3-1 (or the pseudogene TRBV3-2) to TRBJ1-2; TRBD1 might be the D (5 bases). V lost 0 bases to trimming and J lost 7 bases, with 12 bases between them. Germline lookup yields CDR1 LGHDT and CDR2 YNNKEL (reference sequence). This CDR3 is built from 14 residues. CDR3 in amino acids: CASSQEFQGFGYTF. The DNA of the CDR3 is TGTGCCAGCAGCCAAGAATTCCAGGGATTTGGCTACACCTTC.

This sequence joins TRBV12-3 or TRBV12-4 and TRBJ2-1; D call uncertain. The CDR3 loop spans 11 amino acids. V dropped 3 bases and J dropped 8 bases, with 5 bases sitting between them. The CDR3: CASSFSDEQFF. Written as DNA, the CDR3 is TGTGCCAGCAGTTTCTCGGATGAGCAGTTCTTC.

This chain links TRBV10-3 with TRBJ1-5; the D gene is possibly TRBD1 (5 bases). From germline, CDR1 is ENHRY and CDR2 SYGVKD. This CDR3 is built from 16 residues. Between the trimmed V and J ends, which lost 6 bases and 0 bases, there was a span of 15 bases. In DNA, the CDR3 is TGTGCCATCAGCCATTCCGGGACGGATAGCAATCAGCCCCAGCATTTT. Its translation is CAISHSGTDSNQPQHF.

The chain employs TRBV12-3 or TRBV12-4 and TRBJ2-5; D is uncertain. Trimming took 3 bases from V and 2 from J, leaving 7 bases between them. This CDR3 comprises 13 residues. CDR3 region: CASSFSQQETQYF. CDR3 sequence (DNA): TGTGCCAGCAGTTTTTCCCAGCAAGAGACCCAGTACTTC.

This chain joins TRBV19 and TRBJ1-6; D perhaps matches TRBD1 (5 bases). This CDR3 comprises 14 residues. Trimming removed 9 bases at V and 7 bases at J, with 16 bases between. The V gene's germline CDR1 is LNHDA and CDR2 SQIVND (reference sequence). In DNA, the CDR3 is TGTGCCAGCACCGTGGGGGTATGGAATTCACCCCTCCACTTT. It is translated as CASTVGVWNSPLHF.

This clone was counted once. The chain has TRBV7-2 and TRBJ2-7; TRBD1 is a possible D gene (6 bases). V was clipped by 3 bases and J by 2 bases, with 11 bases between them. The CDR3 sequence is 14 residues long. Germline V gives CDR1 SGHTA, CDR2 FQGNSA. The CDR3 protein is CASSFDRMTYEQYF. CDR3 bases: TGTGCCAGCAGCTTTGACAGGATGACCTACGAGCAGTACTTC.

V and J are TRBV5-1 and TRBJ1-5; D gene ambiguous. Trimming removed 4 bases at V and 3 bases at J, with 11 bases between. The CDR3 length is 14 residues. Germline-derived CDR1 and CDR2 are SGHRS and YFSETQ. CDR3 sequence (DNA): TGCGCCAGCAGCCCCGACGGCTACAATCAGCCCCAGCATTTT. Translating it yields CASSPDGYNQPQHF.

The chain is built from TRBV10-2 and TRBJ1-4; 9 nucleotides align to TRBD1. Germline lookup yields CDR1 WSHSY and CDR2 SAAADI. This CDR3 is built from 16 residues. V shed 0 bases, J shed 5 bases, and the junction held 4 bases outside the gene matches. This chain's CDR3 is CASSESGTGQNEKLFF. CDR3 in DNA: TGCGCCAGCAGTGAGTCAGGGACAGGGCAAAATGAAAAACTGTTTTTT.

This chain uses TRBV29-1 with TRBJ2-4, with 7 bases aligning to TRBD1. V lost 4 bases to trimming and J lost 2 bases; unmatched junction nucleotides: 8. The CDR3 runs 15 residues. Germline V gene data show CDR1 as SQVTM and CDR2 as ANQGSEA. CDR3: CSVVPSQGTKNIQYF. The CDR3 DNA reads as TGCAGCGTTGTACCCTCACAGGGGACCAAAAACATTCAGTACTTC.

This chain links TRBV18 with TRBJ2-3; 10 bases map to TRBD2. The CDR3 length is 15 residues. Germline CDR1 KGHSH, CDR2 LQKENI. V was pared by 2 bases and J by 4 bases, with 3 bases of the junction left unmatched. The CDR3 is CASSPTSGGADTQYF. The CDR3 coding sequence is TGTGCCAGCTCACCAACAAGCGGGGGGGCAGATACGCAGTATTTT.

V gene TRBV15 combines with J gene TRBJ2-7; D might be TRBD1 or TRBD2, each matching 5 bases. Trimming removed 0 bases from V and 5 bases from J, with 14 bases in between. Germline V lookup: CDR1 LNHNV, CDR2 YYDKDF (reference sequence). The CDR3 totals 15 residues. The CDR3 DNA reads TGTGCCACCAGCAGAGATTCTGCCAGGGACCACGAGCAGTACTTC. Its translation: CATSRDSARDHEQYF.

This clone was recorded a few times. The chain links TRBV7-8 to TRBJ1-4; D unresolved. The CDR3 has 15 residues. The germline V and J ends were trimmed by 5 bases and 7 bases, with 17 bases remaining between them. In germline, CDR1 is SGHVS, CDR2 FQNEAQ. CDR3 in amino acids: CASSLDFGIGEKLFF. The CDR3 DNA is TGTGCCAGCAGCCTCGACTTTGGCATAGGTGAAAAACTGTTTTTT.

The rearrangement joins TRBV7-2 to TRBJ2-4, with 8 nucleotides matching TRBD2. Germline V gene data show CDR1 as SGHTA and CDR2 as FQGNSA. There are 15 residues in the CDR3. The V and J ends lost 8 bases and 1 base, in that order; junction bases with no gene match: 7. The DNA of the CDR3 is TGTGCCAGCGGTAGCGGCGGGGGGGCCAAAAACATTCAGTACTTC. Protein product: CASGSGGGAKNIQYF.

This clone was recorded a few times. The V call is TRBV28, the J call TRBJ1-2; D is unresolved. The CDR3 spans 15 residues. V was trimmed by 2 bases and J by 3 bases, leaving 13 bases between them. The germline gives CDR1 MDHEN, CDR2 SYDVKM. The CDR3 is CASSLAAYGDYGYTF. DNA of the CDR3: TGTGCCAGCAGTTTAGCGGCCTACGGGGACTATGGCTACACCTTC.

The V gene is TRBV7-9, the J gene TRBJ2-1; D might be TRBD2 (6 bases). V was clipped by 7 bases and J by 5 bases, with 15 bases between them. CDR1 is SEHNR, CDR2 FQNEAQ, per germline (reference sequence). The CDR3 sequence is 14 residues long. This chain's CDR3 is CASTRPWGDNEQFF. CDR3 sequence (DNA): TGTGCCAGCACCAGACCCTGGGGGGACAATGAGCAGTTCTTC.

The chain is built from TRBV3-1 (or the pseudogene TRBV3-2) and TRBJ1-3; D ambiguous. Germline V lookup: CDR1 LGHDT, CDR2 YNNKEL (reference sequence). Trimming shortened V by 4 bases and J by 1 base, and 5 bases separated the two germline ends. The CDR3 spans 13 residues. CDR3 region: CASSPVSGNTIYF. CDR3 DNA: TGTGCCAGCAGCCCGGTTTCTGGAAACACCATATATTTT.

The chain links TRBV3-1 (or the pseudogene TRBV3-2) to TRBJ1-6; 9 bases match TRBD1. After removal of 0 bases from V and 9 bases from J, the junction contained 9 bases not matched to a gene. CDR1 and CDR2 (germline): LGHDT, YNNKEL (reference sequence). The CDR3 runs to 17 residues. The CDR3 loop is CASSQDFPGQGSSPLHF. The CDR3 DNA reads TGTGCCAGCAGCCAAGATTTCCCGGGACAGGGTTCTTCACCCCTCCACTTT.

The chain uses TRBV30 and TRBJ2-1; 9 bases map to TRBD2. The germline V gene encodes CDR1 GTSNPN and CDR2 SVGIG (reference sequence). There are 14 residues in the CDR3. The V segment lost 1 base and the J segment 7 bases; nucleotides outside the gene matches: 5. CDR3 nucleotide sequence: TGTGCCTGGAGTGCTAGCGGGGCGCGGAATGAGCAGTTCTTC. As protein: CAWSASGARNEQFF.

The rearrangement joins TRBV6-5 to TRBJ1-5; D perhaps matches TRBD1 (6 bases). The CDR3 runs 12 residues. Germline V gene sequence: CDR1 MNHEY, CDR2 SVGAGI. V was trimmed by 10 bases and J by 6 bases, leaving 13 bases between them. The CDR3 sequence is CAIQGLGQPQHF. CDR3 in DNA: TGTGCCATACAGGGTCTGGGTCAGCCCCAGCATTTT.

This rearrangement joins TRBV10-3 to TRBJ2-1; 8 bases line up with TRBD2. The V and J ends lost 2 bases and 8 bases, in that order; junction bases with no gene match: 5. CDR1 is ENHRY and CDR2 is SYGVKD in the germline V gene. The CDR3 contains 14 residues. CDR3 region: CAISEPGLVDEQFF. The CDR3 DNA reads as TGTGCCATCAGTGAGCCGGGACTAGTCGATGAGCAGTTCTTC.